This TCR beta chain was captured by sequencing in a study of cytomegalovirus exposure and HLA in healthy donors. 13 Jbeta primers and 60 Vbeta primers were used for the PCR. Here immunoSEQ multiplex PCR was the method, and the copy in TCRdb shows in-frame clones only, minus some. In the table there are some 130,000 clones, about four fifths of which are singletons. This clone was observed a few times. Other DNA sequences in this specimen translate into the identical CDR3. Germline V CDR1 and CDR2: SEHNR, FQNEAQ (reference sequence). CDR3 length: 13 residues. The germline V and J ends were trimmed by 3 bases and 0 bases, with 3 bases remaining between them.

This clonotype originated in a human donor in good health. The source material was PBMCs. The J gene is TRBJ1-3, the V gene TRBV7-9; D gene unclear. The CDR3 loop reads CASSLYSGNTIYF. CDR3 nucleotides: TGTGCCAGCAGCTTGTACTCTGGAAACACCATATATTTT.